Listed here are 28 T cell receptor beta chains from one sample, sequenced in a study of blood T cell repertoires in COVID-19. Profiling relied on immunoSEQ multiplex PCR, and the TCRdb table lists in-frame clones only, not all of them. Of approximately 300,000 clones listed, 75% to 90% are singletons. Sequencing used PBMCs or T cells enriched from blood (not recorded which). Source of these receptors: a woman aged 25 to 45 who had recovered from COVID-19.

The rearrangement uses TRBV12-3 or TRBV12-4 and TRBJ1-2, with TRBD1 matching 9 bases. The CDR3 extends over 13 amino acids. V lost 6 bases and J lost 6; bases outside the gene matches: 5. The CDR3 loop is CASRLQGADGYTF. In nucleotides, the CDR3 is TGTGCCAGCAGATTACAGGGGGCGGATGGCTACACCTTC.

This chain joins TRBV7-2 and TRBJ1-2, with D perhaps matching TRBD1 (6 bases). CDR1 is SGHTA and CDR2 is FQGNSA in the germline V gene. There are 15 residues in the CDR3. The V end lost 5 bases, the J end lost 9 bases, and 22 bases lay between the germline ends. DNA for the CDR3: TGTGCCAGCAGCCTCCGGGACAAGGTGGAAAGAAGCTACACCTTC. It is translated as CASSLRDKVERSYTF.

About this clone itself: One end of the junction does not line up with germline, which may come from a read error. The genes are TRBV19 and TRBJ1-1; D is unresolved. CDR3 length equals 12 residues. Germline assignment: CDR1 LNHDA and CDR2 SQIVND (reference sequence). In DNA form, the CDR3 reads TGTGCCAGTAATGGGCCTTTGGAGGGCCCATCCTTT. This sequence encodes CASNGPLEGPSF.

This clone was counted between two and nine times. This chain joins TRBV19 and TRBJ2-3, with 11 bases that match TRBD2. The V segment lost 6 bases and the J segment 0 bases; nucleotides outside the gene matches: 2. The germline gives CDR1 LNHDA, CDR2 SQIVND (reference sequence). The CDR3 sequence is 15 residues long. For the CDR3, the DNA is TGTGCCAGTAGGGTAGCGGGGGGGAGCACAGATACGCAGTATTTT. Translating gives CASRVAGGSTDTQYF.

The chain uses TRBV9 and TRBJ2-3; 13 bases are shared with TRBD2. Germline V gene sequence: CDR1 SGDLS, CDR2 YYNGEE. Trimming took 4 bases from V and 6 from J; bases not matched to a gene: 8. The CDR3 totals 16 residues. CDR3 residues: CASSPGLAGAWDTQYF. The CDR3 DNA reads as TGTGCCAGCAGCCCCGGACTAGCGGGGGCATGGGATACGCAGTATTTT.

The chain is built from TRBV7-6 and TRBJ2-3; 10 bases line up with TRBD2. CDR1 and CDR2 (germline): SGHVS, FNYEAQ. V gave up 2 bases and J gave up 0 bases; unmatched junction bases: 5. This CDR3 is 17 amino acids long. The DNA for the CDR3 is TGTGCCAGCAGCTTAACAACTAGCGGGACTAGCACAGATACGCAGTATTTT. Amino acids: CASSLTTSGTSTDTQYF. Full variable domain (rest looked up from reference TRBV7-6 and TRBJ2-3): GAGVSQSPRYKVTKRGQDVALRCDPISGHVSLYWYRQALGQGPEFLTYFNYEAQQDKSGLPNDRFSAERPEGSISTLTIQRTEQRDSAMYRCASSLTTSGTSTDTQYFGPGTRLTVL.

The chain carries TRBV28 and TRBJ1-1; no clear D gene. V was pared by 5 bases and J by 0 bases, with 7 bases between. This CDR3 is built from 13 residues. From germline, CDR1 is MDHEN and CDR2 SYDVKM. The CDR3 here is CASSLVLNTEAFF. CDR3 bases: TGTGCCAGCAGTCTCGTTTTGAACACTGAAGCTTTCTTT. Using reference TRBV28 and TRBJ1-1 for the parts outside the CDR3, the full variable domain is DVKVTQSSRYLVKRTGEKVFLECVQDMDHENMFWYRQDPGLGLRLIYFSYDVKMKEKGDIPEGYSVSREKKERFSLILESASTNQTSMYLCASSLVLNTEAFFGQGTRLTVV.

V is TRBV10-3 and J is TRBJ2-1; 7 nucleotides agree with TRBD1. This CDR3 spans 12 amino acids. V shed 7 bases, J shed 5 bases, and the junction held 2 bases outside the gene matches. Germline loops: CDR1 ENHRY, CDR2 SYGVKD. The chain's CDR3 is CAIKQGNNEQFF. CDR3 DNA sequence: TGTGCCATCAAACAGGGGAACAATGAGCAGTTCTTC.

CDR3 DNA: TGCAGCGTTTGGGGCAGGGGCTATGGCTACACCTTC. It specifies CSVWGRGYGYTF. The chain joins TRBV29-1 to TRBJ1-2, with D possibly TRBD1 on 6 matching bases. Deletions cut 5 bases from V and 4 bases from J, with 11 bases between. This CDR3 has 12 amino acids. CDR1 is SQVTM and CDR2 is ANQGSEA in the germline V gene.

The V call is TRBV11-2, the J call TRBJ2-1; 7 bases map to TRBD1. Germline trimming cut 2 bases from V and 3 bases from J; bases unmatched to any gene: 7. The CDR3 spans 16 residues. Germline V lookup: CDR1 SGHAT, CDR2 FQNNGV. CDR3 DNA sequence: TGTGCCAGCAGCTTAATAGGGTCAGGGGGCTACAATGAGCAGTTCTTC. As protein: CASSLIGSGGYNEQFF.

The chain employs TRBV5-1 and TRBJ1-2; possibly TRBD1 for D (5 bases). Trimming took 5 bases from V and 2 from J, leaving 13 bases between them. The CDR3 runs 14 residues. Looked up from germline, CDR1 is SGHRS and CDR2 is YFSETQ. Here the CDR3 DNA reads TGCGCCAGCAGTTTGCAGACAGAGAACTATGGCTACACCTTC. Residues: CASSLQTENYGYTF.

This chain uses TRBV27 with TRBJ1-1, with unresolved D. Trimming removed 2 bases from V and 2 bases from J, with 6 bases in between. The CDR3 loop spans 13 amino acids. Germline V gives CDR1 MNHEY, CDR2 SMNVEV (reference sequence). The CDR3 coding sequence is TGTGCCAGCAGTTTAATGTCTAACACTGAAGCTTTCTTT. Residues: CASSLMSNTEAFF.

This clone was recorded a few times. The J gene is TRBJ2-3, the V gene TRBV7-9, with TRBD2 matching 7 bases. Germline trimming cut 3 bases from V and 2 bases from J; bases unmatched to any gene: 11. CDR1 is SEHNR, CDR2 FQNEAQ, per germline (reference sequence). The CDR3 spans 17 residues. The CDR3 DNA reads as TGTGCCAGCAGCTTTCCCAGAACTAGCGCCTACACAGATACGCAGTATTTT. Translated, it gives CASSFPRTSAYTDTQYF.

In DNA, the CDR3 is TGTGCCAGCTGGCGGCAGGGGATCAGTGAAGCTTTCTTT. Amino acid sequence: CASWRQGISEAFF. The chain recombines TRBV27 with TRBJ1-1, with a weak D call TRBD1 (6 bases). This CDR3 has 13 residues. The germline V gene encodes CDR1 MNHEY and CDR2 SMNVEV (reference sequence). The germline V and J ends were trimmed by 8 bases and 7 bases, with 17 bases remaining between them.

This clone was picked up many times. This chain's CDR3 is CASSDPVRGTNEKLFF. The CDR3 nucleotides read TGTGCCAGCAGTGACCCCGTACGGGGTACTAATGAAAAACTGTTTTTT. The genes are TRBV6-1 and TRBJ1-4; D is undetermined. Germline V gives CDR1 MNHNS, CDR2 SASEGT. V lost 3 bases and J lost 2, with 13 bases in between. The CDR3 length is 16 residues.

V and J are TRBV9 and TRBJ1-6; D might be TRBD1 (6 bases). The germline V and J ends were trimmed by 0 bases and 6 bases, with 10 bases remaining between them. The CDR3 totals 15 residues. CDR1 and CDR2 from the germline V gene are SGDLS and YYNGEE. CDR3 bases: TGTGCCAGCAGCGTAGGGCAGGGGACTAATTCACCCCTCCACTTT. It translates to CASSVGQGTNSPLHF.

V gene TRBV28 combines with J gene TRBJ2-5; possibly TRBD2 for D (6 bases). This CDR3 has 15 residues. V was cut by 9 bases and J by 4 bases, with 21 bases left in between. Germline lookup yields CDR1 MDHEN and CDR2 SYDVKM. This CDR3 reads CASTPPGVFTETQYF. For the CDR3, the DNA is TGTGCCAGTACCCCCCCGGGAGTATTCACAGAGACCCAGTACTTC.

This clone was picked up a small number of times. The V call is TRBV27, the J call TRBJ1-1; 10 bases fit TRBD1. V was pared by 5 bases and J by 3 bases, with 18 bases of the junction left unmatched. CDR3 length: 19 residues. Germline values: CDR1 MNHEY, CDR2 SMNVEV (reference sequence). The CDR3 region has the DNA TGTGCCAGCAGTCCCTTTAGCGTTATGGGACAGGGGCTTCACACTGAAGCTTTCTTT. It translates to CASSPFSVMGQGLHTEAFF.

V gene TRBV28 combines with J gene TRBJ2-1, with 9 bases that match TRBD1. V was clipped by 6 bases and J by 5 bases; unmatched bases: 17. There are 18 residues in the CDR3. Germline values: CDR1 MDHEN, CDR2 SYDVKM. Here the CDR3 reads CASSEGQGADLGNNEQFF. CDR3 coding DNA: TGTGCCAGCAGCGAGGGACAGGGAGCTGACCTGGGAAACAATGAGCAGTTCTTC.

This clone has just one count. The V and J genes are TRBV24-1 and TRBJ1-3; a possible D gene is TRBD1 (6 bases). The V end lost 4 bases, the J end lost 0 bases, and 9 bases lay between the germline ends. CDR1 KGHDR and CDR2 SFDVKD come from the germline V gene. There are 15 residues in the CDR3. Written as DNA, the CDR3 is TGTGCCACCAGTGACCCAGGGGCCTCTGGAAACACCATATATTTT. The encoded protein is CATSDPGASGNTIYF.

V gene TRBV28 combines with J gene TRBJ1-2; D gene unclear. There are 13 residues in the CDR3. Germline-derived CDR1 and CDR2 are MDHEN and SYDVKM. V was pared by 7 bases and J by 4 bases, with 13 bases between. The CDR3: CASTRRASYGYTF. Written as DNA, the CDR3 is TGTGCCAGCACTAGGAGGGCTTCCTATGGCTACACCTTC.

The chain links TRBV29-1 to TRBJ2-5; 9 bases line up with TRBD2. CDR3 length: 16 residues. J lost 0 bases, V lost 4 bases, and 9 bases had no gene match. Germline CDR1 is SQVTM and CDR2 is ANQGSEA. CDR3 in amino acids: CSVGKRLAVDQETQYF. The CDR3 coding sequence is TGCAGCGTTGGGAAACGACTAGCGGTCGACCAAGAGACCCAGTACTTC.

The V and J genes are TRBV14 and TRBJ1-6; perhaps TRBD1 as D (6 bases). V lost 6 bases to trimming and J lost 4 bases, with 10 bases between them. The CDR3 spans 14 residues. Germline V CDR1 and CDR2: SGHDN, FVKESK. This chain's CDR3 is CASSGTKYNSPLHF. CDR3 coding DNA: TGTGCCAGCAGTGGGACAAAGTATAATTCACCCCTCCACTTT.

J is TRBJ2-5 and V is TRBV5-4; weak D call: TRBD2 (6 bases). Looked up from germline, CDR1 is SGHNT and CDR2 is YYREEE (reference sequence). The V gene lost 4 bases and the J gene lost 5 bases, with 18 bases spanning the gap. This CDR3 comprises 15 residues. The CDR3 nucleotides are TGTGCCAGCAGCACCGGGACTCCTCCGAGGGAGACCCAGTACTTC. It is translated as CASSTGTPPRETQYF.

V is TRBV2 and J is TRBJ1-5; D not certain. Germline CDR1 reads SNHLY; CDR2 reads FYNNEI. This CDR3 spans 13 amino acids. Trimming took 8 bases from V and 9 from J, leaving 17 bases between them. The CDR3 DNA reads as TGTGCCAGCCGTTCGGGCGGGCGGTCGCCCCAGCATTTT. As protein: CASRSGGRSPQHF. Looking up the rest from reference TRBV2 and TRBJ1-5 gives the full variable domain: EPEVTQTPSHQVTQMGQEVILRCVPISNHLYFYWYRQILGQKVEFLVSFYNNEISEKSEIFDDQFSVERPDGSNFTLKIRSTKLEDSAMYFCASRSGGRSPQHFGDGTRLSIL.

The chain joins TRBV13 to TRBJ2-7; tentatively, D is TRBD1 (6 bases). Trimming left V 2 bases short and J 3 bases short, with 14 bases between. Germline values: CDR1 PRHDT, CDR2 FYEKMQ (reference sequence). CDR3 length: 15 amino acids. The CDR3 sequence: CASSLTGTVGYEQYF. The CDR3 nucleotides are TGTGCCAGCAGCTTAACAGGGACGGTCGGCTACGAGCAGTACTTC.

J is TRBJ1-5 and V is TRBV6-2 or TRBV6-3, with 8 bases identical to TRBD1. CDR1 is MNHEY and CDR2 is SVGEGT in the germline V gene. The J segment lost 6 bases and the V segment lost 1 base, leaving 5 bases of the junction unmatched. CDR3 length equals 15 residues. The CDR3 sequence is CASSYLGQGTQPQHF. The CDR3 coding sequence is TGTGCCAGCAGTTACTTAGGACAGGGAACTCAGCCCCAGCATTTT.

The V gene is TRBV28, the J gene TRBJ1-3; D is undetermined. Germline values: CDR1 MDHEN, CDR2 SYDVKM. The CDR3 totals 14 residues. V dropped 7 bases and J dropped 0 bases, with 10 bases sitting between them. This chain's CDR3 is CASTSIDSGNTIYF. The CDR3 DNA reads TGTGCCAGCACCTCGATAGACTCTGGAAACACCATATATTTT.